This T cell receptor (beta chain) was sequenced during a study of early T cells in non-severe SARS-CoV-2 infection. Study-wide context: Chains were unpaired, as sequencing was done on bulk RNA from unsorted whole blood. Whole-study findings and limits: Matching results from VDJdb favored anti-spike CD8 responses, leaving private and CD4 specificities undetected.

This CDR3 is built from 15 residues. Germline lookup yields CDR1 MDHEN and CDR2 SYDVKM. The V and J ends lost 3 bases and 0 bases respectively, with 9 bases between them. The protocol attached unique molecular identifiers to individual cDNA molecules. Via MiXCR, TCRdb re-called the 5' RACE reads, giving one row per CDR3 protein. The sample yields some 96,000 distinct CDR3 sequences, roughly an eighth seen once. Concerning this clonotype: What it binds is unknown.

The genes are TRBV28 and TRBJ2-1; D uncertain. The clonotype was recovered from an adult who was a healthcare worker with PCR-confirmed SARS-CoV-2 infection or an uninfected control (not recorded which). Sequences were obtained from whole blood. CDR3 in DNA: TGTGCCAGCAGTTTCCAGCCAAGCTCCTACAATGAGCAGTTCTTC. Its translation is CASSFQPSSYNEQFF. Drawing the rest from reference TRBV28 and TRBJ2-1, the complete variable domain is DVKVTQSSRYLVKRTGEKVFLECVQDMDHENMFWYRQDPGLGLRLIYFSYDVKMKEKGDIPEGYSVSREKKERFSLILESASTNQTSMYLCASSFQPSSYNEQFFGPGTRLTVL.